The 23 T cell receptor beta chains below all came from one sample that was sequenced in a study of a mutant IDH1 vaccine in newly diagnosed glioma. Time point meaning: baseline, week 1 (first vaccination visit). The treatment: pre-vaccination baseline after standard-of-care therapy. Here immunoSEQ multiplex PCR was the method, and the copy in TCRdb shows in-frame clones only, minus some. Among tens of thousands of clones listed, more than 65% were seen once. The sequenced sample was PBMCs, obtained from a glioma patient treated with radiotherapy, temozolomide or both. The source of these receptors is a man aged 50-59 years with glioma.

This clone appeared once. This chain uses TRBV7-9 with TRBJ1-2; TRBD1 might be the D (5 bases). This CDR3 comprises 15 residues. Trimming removed 5 bases from V and 1 base from J, with 14 bases in between. Per germline, CDR1 SEHNR and CDR2 FQNEAQ (reference sequence). The CDR3 loop reads CASSPRGGDNYGYTF. The CDR3 DNA sequence: TGTGCCAGCAGCCCCCGCGGAGGGGATAACTATGGCTACACCTTC.

The chain combines TRBV5-1 with TRBJ1-1, with D uncertain. Per the germline V gene, CDR1 is SGHRS and CDR2 is YFSETQ. V shed 3 bases and J shed 1 base, with 13 bases lying between them. The CDR3 contains 15 residues. CDR3 DNA: TGCGCCAGCAGCTCGGCAGAACGAGGGAACACTGAAGCTTTCTTT. Translation gives CASSSAERGNTEAFF.

The V call is TRBV19, the J call TRBJ1-2; D is ambiguous. This CDR3 spans 14 amino acids. The V and J ends lost 6 bases and 5 bases respectively, with 16 bases between them. CDR1 LNHDA and CDR2 SQIVND come from the germline V gene (reference sequence). For the CDR3, the DNA is TGTGCCAGTAGACCCGCCGAGGTATGGTATGGCTACACCTTC. This sequence encodes CASRPAEVWYGYTF.

DNA of the CDR3: TGCAGCGTTGGCGACGGCAACAATCAGCCCCAGCATTTT. Encoded protein: CSVGDGNNQPQHF. The chain is built from TRBV29-1 and TRBJ1-5; D ambiguous. V shed 4 bases and J shed 3 bases, with 10 bases lying between them. The CDR3 covers 13 residues. Looked up from germline, CDR1 is SQVTM and CDR2 is ANQGSEA.

V usage is TRBV4-3 and J usage is TRBJ1-1, with a weak D call TRBD1 (5 bases). Trimming removed 0 bases from V and 5 bases from J, with 13 bases in between. The V gene's germline CDR1 is LGHNA and CDR2 YSLEER. The CDR3 contains 15 residues. CDR3 sequence (DNA): TGCGCCAGCAGCCAAGATGCAGGGACTTGGACTGAAGCTTTCTTT. It translates to CASSQDAGTWTEAFF.

The chain carries TRBV25-1 and TRBJ1-5; TRBD1 matches 8 bases. V gave up 5 bases and J gave up 6 bases; unmatched junction bases: 6. This CDR3 has 14 residues. Germline V lookup: CDR1 MGHDK, CDR2 SYGVNS. CDR3 DNA: TGTGCCAGCAGTCCACCAGGGGGCGGTCAGCCCCAGCATTTT. Amino acid sequence: CASSPPGGGQPQHF.

The rearrangement uses TRBV4-1 and TRBJ2-7; D is undetermined. Germline values: CDR1 MGHRA, CDR2 YSYEKL. Deletions cut 1 base from V and 3 bases from J, with 7 bases between. The CDR3 sequence is 13 residues long. CDR3 in DNA: TGCGCCAGCAGCCAAGGTCTGATCTACGAGCAGTACTTC. Protein: CASSQGLIYEQYF.

In its sample, this clone was seen once. This sequence joins TRBV5-5 and TRBJ2-7; D call uncertain. Germline values: CDR1 SGHKS, CDR2 YYEKEE (reference sequence). Trimming took 2 bases from V and 1 from J, leaving 16 bases between them. This CDR3 is 16 amino acids long. The DNA of the CDR3 is TGTGCCAGCAGCTTAGGCGGAGATTTTCGGTCCTACGAGCAGTACTTC. Translated, it gives CASSLGGDFRSYEQYF.

The gene calls are TRBV10-3 and TRBJ2-3, with 14 bases aligning to TRBD2. The CDR3 contains 15 residues. Germline values: CDR1 ENHRY, CDR2 SYGVKD. V trimming: 10 bases; J trimming: 6 bases; junction bases outside the gene matches: 9. The CDR3, as DNA: TGTGCCACGGTAGGGACTAGCGGGGGCGGGGATACGCAGTATTTT. Protein product: CATVGTSGGGDTQYF.

The sample holds a few counts of this clone. The rearrangement uses TRBV19 and TRBJ2-1, with D perhaps TRBD1 or TRBD2 (5 bases each). Germline CDR1 LNHDA, CDR2 SQIVND (reference sequence). Trimming stripped 3 bases from V and 5 bases from J, with 8 bases between. This CDR3 comprises 13 residues. The CDR3, as DNA: TGTGCCAGTAGTATCCGGGGCAACAATGAGCAGTTCTTC. Amino acids: CASSIRGNNEQFF.

This clone came up once. The CDR3 sequence is CASSVGPGGLTGELFF. DNA of the CDR3: TGTGCCAGCAGCGTAGGTCCGGGGGGCCTCACCGGGGAGCTGTTTTTT. The chain couples TRBV9 to TRBJ2-2; a weak D match, TRBD2 (7 bases). V was clipped by 0 bases and J by 4 bases, with 13 bases between them. This CDR3 has 16 residues. Germline V CDR1 and CDR2: SGDLS, YYNGEE.

This chain links TRBV7-9 with TRBJ2-2; 7 bases line up with TRBD1. V trimming: 5 bases; J trimming: 6 bases; junction bases outside the gene matches: 9. The CDR3 runs to 15 residues. The V gene's germline CDR1 is SEHNR and CDR2 FQNEAQ (reference sequence). The CDR3 region is CASSVDLTGAGELFF. CDR3 nucleotide sequence: TGTGCCAGCAGCGTAGACCTCACAGGGGCCGGGGAGCTGTTTTTT. Full variable domain (remainder filled in from reference TRBV7-9 and TRBJ2-2): DTGVSQNPRHKITKRGQNVTFRCDPISEHNRLYWYRQTLGQGPEFLTYFQNEAQLEKSRLLSDRFSAERPKGSFSTLEIQRTEQGDSAMYLCASSVDLTGAGELFFGEGSRLTVL.

Here the CDR3 DNA reads TGTGCCAGCAGTCGGGGGGGCGAGCAGTACTTC. This gives the protein CASSRGGEQYF. The chain recombines TRBV7-2 with TRBJ2-7; 8 bases map to TRBD2. The CDR3 extends over 11 amino acids. V trimming: 6 bases; J trimming: 6 bases; junction bases outside the gene matches: 1. Germline V CDR1 and CDR2: SGHTA, FQGNSA.

This clone was seen a single time. This rearrangement joins TRBV5-1 to TRBJ1-4; 8 bases match TRBD1. This CDR3 comprises 14 residues. Germline-derived CDR1 and CDR2 are SGHRS and YFSETQ. V shed 3 bases, J shed 8 bases, and the junction held 6 bases outside the gene matches. The CDR3 DNA sequence: TGCGCCAGCAGCTGGGGGACAGGAAAGGAAAAACTGTTTTTT. The encoded protein is CASSWGTGKEKLFF.

This clone appeared a single time. The J gene is TRBJ1-3, the V gene TRBV7-9; D is undetermined. CDR1 SEHNR and CDR2 FQNEAQ come from the germline V gene (reference sequence). This CDR3 spans 14 amino acids. V lost 3 bases, J lost 4 bases, and 10 bases lay in between. The CDR3 DNA is TGTGCCAGCAGCTTTTCCTCAGTAGGAAACACCATATATTTT. This codes for CASSFSSVGNTIYF.

The chain combines TRBV5-4 with TRBJ1-3; no firm D call. CDR3 length: 15 amino acids. Trimming took 0 bases from V and 0 from J, leaving 7 bases between them. Germline CDR1 is SGHNT and CDR2 is YYREEE (reference sequence). The CDR3 protein is CASSLAPGSGNTIYF. CDR3 nucleotides: TGTGCCAGCAGCTTGGCTCCGGGCTCTGGAAACACCATATATTTT.

J is TRBJ1-2 and V is TRBV6-4; D unresolved. CDR3 length: 12 residues. V was cut by 0 bases and J by 7 bases, with 6 bases left in between. Germline assignment: CDR1 MRHNA and CDR2 SNTAGT. CDR3 nucleotides: TGTGCCAGCAGTGACTCGAGTTCTGGCTACACCTTC. This translates into CASSDSSSGYTF.

The chain carries TRBV30 and TRBJ1-2; TRBD1 matches 9 bases. Germline V gives CDR1 GTSNPN, CDR2 SVGIG (reference sequence). The V gene end was trimmed by 4 bases and the J gene end by 6 bases; junction bases not matched to a gene: 6. This CDR3 comprises 13 residues. CDR3 protein: CAWTPDRGHGYTF. The CDR3 nucleotides read TGTGCCTGGACACCGGACAGGGGTCATGGCTACACCTTC.

The gene calls are TRBV5-1 and TRBJ1-2, with a possible D match to TRBD1 (5 bases). The CDR3 extends over 13 amino acids. Trimming pared 3 bases from V and 6 bases from J, leaving 12 bases between. Germline CDR1 reads SGHRS; CDR2 reads YFSETQ. The CDR3 reads CASSYQGINGYTF. CDR3 sequence (DNA): TGCGCCAGCAGCTATCAGGGTATCAATGGCTACACCTTC. Using reference TRBV5-1 and TRBJ1-2 for the parts outside the CDR3, the full variable domain is KAGVTQTPRYLIKTRGQQVTLSCSPISGHRSVSWYQQTPGQGLQFLFEYFSETQRNKGNFPGRFSGRQFSNSRSEMNVSTLELGDSALYLCASSYQGINGYTFGSGTRLTVV.

The chain couples TRBV5-1 to TRBJ2-1; 10 nucleotides line up with TRBD2. This CDR3 has 20 amino acids. Germline CDR1 and CDR2: SGHRS and YFSETQ. The V gene end was trimmed by 4 bases and the J gene end by 3 bases; junction bases not matched to a gene: 19. This CDR3 is CASSPAIASGGTINYNEQFF. In DNA form, the CDR3 reads TGCGCCAGCAGCCCCGCCATCGCTAGCGGGGGCACCATAAACTACAATGAGCAGTTCTTC.

This clone was detected once. The chain carries TRBV30 and TRBJ2-7, with TRBD2 matching 7 bases. Germline V gives CDR1 GTSNPN, CDR2 SVGIG (reference sequence). V lost 3 bases and J lost 5; bases outside the gene matches: 7. This CDR3 has 13 amino acids. The CDR3 reads CAWSKGRGNEQYF. The CDR3 DNA reads as TGTGCCTGGAGCAAGGGGAGGGGCAACGAGCAGTACTTC.

The gene calls are TRBV7-8 and TRBJ2-7; D is perhaps TRBD1 (5 bases). V was trimmed by 5 bases and J by 1 base, leaving 15 bases between them. This CDR3 contains 15 residues. Germline CDR1 SGHVS, CDR2 FQNEAQ. CDR3 loop: CASSRIPDTSYEQYF. In DNA form, the CDR3 reads TGTGCCAGCAGCCGAATTCCGGACACATCCTACGAGCAGTACTTC. Full variable domain (rest looked up from reference TRBV7-8 and TRBJ2-7): GAGVSQSPRYKVAKRGQDVALRCDPISGHVSLFWYQQALGQGPEFLTYFQNEAQLDKSGLPSDRFFAERPEGSVSTLKIQRTQQEDSAVYLCASSRIPDTSYEQYFGPGTRLTVT.

This clone is a singleton in its sample. The genes are TRBV6-1 and TRBJ2-2, with 7 bases matching TRBD2. V shed 2 bases, J shed 3 bases, and the junction held 6 bases outside the gene matches. The CDR3 has 16 residues. From germline, CDR1 is MNHNS and CDR2 SASEGT. The CDR3 loop is CASSEWGRGDTGELFF. The CDR3 DNA sequence: TGTGCCAGCAGTGAATGGGGACGGGGGGACACCGGGGAGCTGTTTTTT.